This T cell receptor beta chain is drawn from a study of blood T cell repertoires in COVID-19. The overall study: Acute and convalescent COVID-19 specimens originated in the United States, Italy and Spain. The analysed material was cDNA or gDNA that came from T cells, B-cell-depleted T cells, or PBMCs.

Per the germline V gene, CDR1 is LGHDT and CDR2 is YNNKEL (reference sequence). This CDR3 has 15 amino acids. Trimming stripped 1 base from V and 8 bases from J, with 12 bases between. Original processing methods: Amplifying reference gene primers gave estimates of nucleated cell counts. Assay used: immunoSEQ multiplex PCR; TCRdb lists only in-frame clones, some missing. V and J calls and clone size are copied from that table; D and trimming were computed from the DNA. The sample yields 55,000 to 70,000 clones, just under 95% seen once. The chain has TRBV3-1 (or the pseudogene TRBV3-2) and TRBJ1-6; D call uncertain. This receptor was taken from a human donor in a cohort sampled during active COVID-19. The specimen was peripheral blood. This CDR3 reads CASSQGDGLHSPLHF. The DNA of the CDR3 is TGTGCCAGCAGCCAAGGAGATGGGCTCCATTCACCCCTCCACTTT.